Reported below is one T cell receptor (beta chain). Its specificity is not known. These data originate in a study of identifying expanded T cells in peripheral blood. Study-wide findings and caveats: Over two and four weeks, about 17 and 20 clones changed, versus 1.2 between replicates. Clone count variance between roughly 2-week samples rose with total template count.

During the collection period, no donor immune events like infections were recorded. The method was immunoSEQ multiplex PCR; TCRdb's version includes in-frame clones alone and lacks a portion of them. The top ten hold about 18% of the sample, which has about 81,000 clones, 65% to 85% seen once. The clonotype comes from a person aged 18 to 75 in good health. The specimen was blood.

This CDR3 is CASSLDGQPQHF. The DNA for the CDR3 is TGTGCCAGCAGCTTAGACGGTCAGCCCCAGCATTTT. V gene TRBV7-2 combines with J gene TRBJ1-5; D gene ambiguous. The CDR3 contains 12 residues. Per the germline V gene, CDR1 is SGHTA and CDR2 is FQGNSA. V lost 1 base and J lost 6, with 4 bases in between.